The following is a TCR beta chain sequence with its context. This clonotype was found a few times. It lacks a known antigen. Base qualities are not recorded, but no much larger clone differs from it by a single base. Ficoll-Paque density gradient centrifugation was used to isolate PBMCs. Sequenced using an Illumina NovaSeq 6000. cDNA libraries for TCRalpha and TCRbeta were prepared by 5'RACE using constant-segment primers, with sample barcodes and unique molecular identifiers added. RNA was extracted from every sample with Trizol reagent. Library amplification was performed in two PCR steps, and a second sample barcode and Illumina TruSeq adapters were introduced in the second step. Libraries were sequenced on an Illumina NovaSeq with 2 x 150 bp paired-end reads. As for the authors' bioinformatics: Reads were demultiplexed and collapsed into UMI-guided consensus sequences with migec v1.2.7. Using mixcr v2.1.11, UMI consensuses were aligned to TRA and TRB V and J templates and then assembled into clonotypes. Expanded or contracted clonotypes were those called significant by both edgeR and NoisET, with noise models trained on biological replicates. For edgeR calls, the thresholds were a false discovery rate-adjusted p below 0.01 and a log2 fold-change of 1. As an exploratory analysis of dynamics, PCA with hierarchical clustering was applied to max-normalized trajectories of the 1000 most abundant clonotypes. Separately sequenced CD4+ and CD8+ repertoires were used to assign a CD4 or CD8 phenotype to each responding clone. TCRdb cleaned the public reads at Q25 with fastp, built clones with MiXCR and kept in-frame beta chains. When rows share a CDR3 protein, they turn into one entry using the most common DNA and genes. It is TCRdb's table, rather than the study itself, that gives the V and J calls and clone size. This sample lists more than 400,000 distinct CDR3 sequences; 15% to 20% were detected once. The ten largest account for approximately 13% of the sample.

These data are taken from a study of T-cell memory formation after mild COVID-19 (dated by TCRdb to the early 2020s). With regard to the full study: TCR sequence clusters from the two donors were found to be largely donor specific. T-cell clones expanding and contracting after mild COVID-19 in a couple of donors were tracked by longitudinal TCRalpha and TCRbeta repertoire sequencing. The cohort comprised two young, previously healthy adult volunteers, one female and one male. On the study overall, not on this receptor specifically: Some responding clones were detected in pre-infection memory, suggesting pre-existing cross-reactive memory T cells joined the SARS-CoV-2 response. Contracting CD4+ clones were located mainly in the CM and EM memory subsets, whereas CD8+ clones were found to be enriched in EMRA. Balanced CD4/CD8 phenotypes were observed for clones contracting from day 15 to 85, whereas a bias towards CD4+ was observed for a second wave of clones expanding from day 15 to 37. Whether the second-wave clones peaking on day 37 were SARS-CoV-2 specific was not confirmed. The study covered only a couple of mild cases, and larger cohorts including severe cases with pre-infection samples were considered necessary.

Trimming costs V 4 bases and J 5 bases, and their ends lie 11 bases apart. From the germline V gene (reference sequence), CDR1 is GTSNPN and CDR2 is SVGIG. From the cysteine up to the phenylalanine, the CDR3 has a length of 12 residues. Only the CDR3 region is kept as DNA, spanning 36 bases read in frame from base 1. Sequenced sample: PBMCs or a T cell subset sorted from them (not recorded which). The V gene is TRBV30 and the J gene is TRBJ2-5; possibly the D gene is TRBD1, per 5 matching bases. The source of this sequence is an adult woman who had mild COVID-19 (a few samples of this study predate the infection). The sample titles of this study are shuffled in the database, so cell type and time point are left out; the donor was told from shared clones. The DNA sequence is TGTGCCTGGAATGGGGCTCGGGAGACCCAGTACTTC. This translates into CAWNGARETQYF.